This T cell receptor (beta chain) was captured in a study of blood T cell repertoires in COVID-19 (dated by TCRdb to 2018 to 2021). For the wider study: Samples covering the acute and convalescent phases of COVID-19 were provided by collaborators in the United States, Italy and Spain. The prospective study material was composed of cDNA or gDNA derived from T cells, B-cell-depleted T cells, or PBMCs. The dataset comprised deeply sampled blood TCRbeta repertoires from subjects exposed to, actively infected with, or recovered from COVID-19. The repertoires were made available in a free public database intended to serve as a resource for research on the immune response to SARS-CoV-2. Samples came from the ongoing ImmuneRACE study (first 160 participants) plus 1,254 subjects from 6 global collaborators. A de-identified subject ID, COVID-19 status, age in years and sex were almost always included in the sample metadata. Where HLA class I and class II types were available, the types were taken from metadata supplied by the sample provider, not from assay-based typing.

Trimming costs V 2 bases and J 1 base, and their ends lie 12 bases apart. The CDR3 holds 16 amino acids from the cysteine to the phenylalanine. The sequence is cut down to CDR3 DNA, 48 bases in frame from base 1. CDR1 and CDR2 were assigned from the germline V gene (reference sequence) as SGHNT and YYREEE. In the prospective study, participants were about 18 to 95 years old, resided in approximately 22 geographic areas of the United States, and were enrolled through a virtual design. In the prospective study, cohorts were assigned on the basis of participant-reported clinical history obtained from a screening survey and a study questionnaire. ImmuneRACE Cohort 3 recovered participants were defined by two consecutive negative NP/OP PCR tests, healthcare professional clearance, or symptom resolution. In the prospective study, mobile phlebotomists collected whole blood, serum and a nasopharyngeal or oropharyngeal swab from each participant. Prospective study participants could optionally give additional blood draws and questionnaires over an approximately two-month period. Blood samples from the prospective study were shipped frozen or at room temperature prior to DNA extraction.

Summary of the overall study and its limitations: The amount of clinical and demographic metadata varied by source and participant and was provided uncurated.

Concerning this clone itself: Its antigen is still unknown. Base qualities were left out, and no much larger clone turns up one base away.

The immunoSEQ Assay, a bias-controlled multiplex PCR, was used to amplify TCRbeta CDR3 regions from genomic DNA. The original pipeline was this. The number of nucleated cells in each sample was estimated from the amplification of reference gene primers within the assay. To quantify the absolute abundance of each unique TCRbeta CDR3 rearrangement, sequence reads were collapsed and filtered. Productive Simpson clonality was computed per sample as the square root of Simpson's diversity index over productive rearrangements. TCRdb retrieved this table from immuneACCESS and kept in-frame rearrangements only. Not all clones are present; in checked studies, unresolved V genes account for under half, and no reason is known for the remainder. The V and J calls and clone size are taken from that table; D and trimming were inferred from the DNA. The sample table lists roughly 330,000 clones, around 87% of them with a count of one. 5.3% of the sample comes from the top ten.

Material for sequencing was PBMCs or T cells enriched from blood (not recorded which). Recombination joined TRBV5-4 with TRBJ2-2; D gene: possibly TRBD2, on 5 matching bases. The TCR comes from a woman aged 25 to 39 who had recovered from COVID-19. The CDR3 loop reads CASSFSGSLNTGELFF. At the DNA level, the sequence is TGTGCCAGCAGCTTTTCGGGGAGCTTGAACACCGGGGAGCTGTTTTTT.